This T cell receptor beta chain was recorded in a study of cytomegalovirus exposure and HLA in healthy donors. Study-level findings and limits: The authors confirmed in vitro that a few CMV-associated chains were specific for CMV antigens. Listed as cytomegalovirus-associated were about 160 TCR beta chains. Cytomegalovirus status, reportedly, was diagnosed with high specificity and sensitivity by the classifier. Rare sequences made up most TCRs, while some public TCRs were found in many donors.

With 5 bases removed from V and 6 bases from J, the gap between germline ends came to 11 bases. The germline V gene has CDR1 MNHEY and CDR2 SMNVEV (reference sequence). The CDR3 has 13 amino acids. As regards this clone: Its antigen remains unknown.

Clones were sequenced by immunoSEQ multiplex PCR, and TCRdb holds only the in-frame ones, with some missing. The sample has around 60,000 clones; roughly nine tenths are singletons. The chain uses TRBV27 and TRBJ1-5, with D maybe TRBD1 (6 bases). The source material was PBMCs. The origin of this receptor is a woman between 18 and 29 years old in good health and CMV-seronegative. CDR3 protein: CASSPAGVQPQHF. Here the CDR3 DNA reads TGTGCCAGCAGTCCAGCAGGGGTTCAGCCCCAGCATTTT.